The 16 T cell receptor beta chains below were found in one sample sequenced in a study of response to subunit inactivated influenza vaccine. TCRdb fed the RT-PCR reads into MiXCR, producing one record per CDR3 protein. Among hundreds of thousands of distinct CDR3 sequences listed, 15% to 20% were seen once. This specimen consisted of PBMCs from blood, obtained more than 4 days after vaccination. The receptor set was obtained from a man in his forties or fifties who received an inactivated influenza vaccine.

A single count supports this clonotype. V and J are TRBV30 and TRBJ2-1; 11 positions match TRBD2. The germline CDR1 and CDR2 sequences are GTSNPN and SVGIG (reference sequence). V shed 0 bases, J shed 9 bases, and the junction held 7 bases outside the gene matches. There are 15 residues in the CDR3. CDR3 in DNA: TGTGCCTGGAGTGTAGGTACTAGCGGGGGACGTGAGCAGTTCTTC. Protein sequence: CAWSVGTSGGREQFF.

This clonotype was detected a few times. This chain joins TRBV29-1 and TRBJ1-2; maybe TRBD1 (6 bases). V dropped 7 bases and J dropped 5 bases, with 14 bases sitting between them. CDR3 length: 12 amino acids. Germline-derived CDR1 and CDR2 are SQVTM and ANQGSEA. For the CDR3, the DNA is TGCAGCGCCACCGGGACATTATATGGCTACACCTTC. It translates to CSATGTLYGYTF.

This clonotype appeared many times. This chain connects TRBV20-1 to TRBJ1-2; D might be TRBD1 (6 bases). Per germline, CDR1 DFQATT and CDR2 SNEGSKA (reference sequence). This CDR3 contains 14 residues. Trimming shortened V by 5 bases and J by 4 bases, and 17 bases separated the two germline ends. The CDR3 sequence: CSAARGAVGYGYTF. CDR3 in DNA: TGCAGTGCTGCACGGGGGGCTGTGGGCTATGGCTACACCTTC.

The DNA of the CDR3 is TGTGCCAGCAGTTCAATCCCCACAAACACTGAAGCTTTCTTT. It is translated as CASSSIPTNTEAFF. V usage is TRBV28 and J usage is TRBJ1-1; D is unresolved. V was clipped by 4 bases and J by 2 bases, with 11 bases between them. Germline V CDR1 and CDR2: MDHEN, SYDVKM. The CDR3 is made up of 14 amino acids.

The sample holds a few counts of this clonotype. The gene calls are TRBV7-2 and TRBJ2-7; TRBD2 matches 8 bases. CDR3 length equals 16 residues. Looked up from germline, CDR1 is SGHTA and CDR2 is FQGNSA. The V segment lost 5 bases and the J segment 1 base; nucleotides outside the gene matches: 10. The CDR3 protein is CASSPTLAASSYEQYF. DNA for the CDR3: TGTGCCAGCAGCCCCACACTAGCGGCGAGTTCCTACGAGCAGTACTTC.

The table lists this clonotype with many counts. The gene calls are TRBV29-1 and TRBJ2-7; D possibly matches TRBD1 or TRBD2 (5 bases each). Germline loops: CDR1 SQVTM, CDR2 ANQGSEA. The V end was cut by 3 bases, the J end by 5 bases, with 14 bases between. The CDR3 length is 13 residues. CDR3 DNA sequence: TGCAGCGTTGATGGAAAGGGGAGCCACGAGCAGTACTTC. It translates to CSVDGKGSHEQYF.

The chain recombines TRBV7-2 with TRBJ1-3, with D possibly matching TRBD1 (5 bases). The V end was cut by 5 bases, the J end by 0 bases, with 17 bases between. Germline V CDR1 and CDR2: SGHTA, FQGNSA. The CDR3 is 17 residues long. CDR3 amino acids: CASSHGADRFSGNTIYF. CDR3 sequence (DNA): TGTGCCAGCAGCCACGGGGCGGACCGTTTCTCTGGAAACACCATATATTTT.

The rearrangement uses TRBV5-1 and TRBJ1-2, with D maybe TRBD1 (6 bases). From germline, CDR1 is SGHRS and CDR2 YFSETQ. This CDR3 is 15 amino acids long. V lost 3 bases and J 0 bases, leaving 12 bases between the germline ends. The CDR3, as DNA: TGCGCCAGCAGCTCCCGGGACACAACTAACTATGGCTACACCTTC. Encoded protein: CASSSRDTTNYGYTF.

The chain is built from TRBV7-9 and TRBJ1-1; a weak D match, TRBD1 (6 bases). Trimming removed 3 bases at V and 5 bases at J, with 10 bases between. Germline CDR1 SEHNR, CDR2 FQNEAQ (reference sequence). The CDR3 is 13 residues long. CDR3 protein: CASSFGGQTEAFF. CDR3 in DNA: TGTGCCAGCAGCTTTGGTGGACAGACTGAAGCTTTCTTT.

The CDR3 region is CASSLRRESVEQFF. The DNA for the CDR3 is TGCGCCAGCAGCCTACGGCGGGAGTCCGTTGAGCAGTTCTTC. The chain joins TRBV5-1 to TRBJ2-1; 7 bases align to TRBD2. The germline V gene encodes CDR1 SGHRS and CDR2 YFSETQ. Trimming cost V 4 bases and J 9 bases; bases outside gene matches: 10. The CDR3 loop spans 14 amino acids.

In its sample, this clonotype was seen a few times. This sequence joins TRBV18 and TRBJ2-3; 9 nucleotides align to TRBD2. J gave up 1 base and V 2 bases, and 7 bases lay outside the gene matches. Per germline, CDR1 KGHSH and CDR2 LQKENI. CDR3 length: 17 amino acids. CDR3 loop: CASSPVPTSGGTDTQYF. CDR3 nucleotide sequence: TGTGCCAGCTCACCAGTCCCGACTAGCGGAGGCACAGATACGCAGTATTTT.

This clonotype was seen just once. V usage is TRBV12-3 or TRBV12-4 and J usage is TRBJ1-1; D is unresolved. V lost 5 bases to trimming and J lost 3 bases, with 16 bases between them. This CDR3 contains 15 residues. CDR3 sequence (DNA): TGTGCCAGCAGTCCGCAAGGCGGGGTGTACACTGAAGCTTTCTTT. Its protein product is CASSPQGGVYTEAFF.

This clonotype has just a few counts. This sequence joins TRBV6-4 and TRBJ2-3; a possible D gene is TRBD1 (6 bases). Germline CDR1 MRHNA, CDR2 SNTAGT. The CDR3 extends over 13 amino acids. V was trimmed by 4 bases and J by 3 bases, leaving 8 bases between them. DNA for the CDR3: TGTGCCAGCAGTGCAGGGGAAACAGATACGCAGTATTTT. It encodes CASSAGETDTQYF.

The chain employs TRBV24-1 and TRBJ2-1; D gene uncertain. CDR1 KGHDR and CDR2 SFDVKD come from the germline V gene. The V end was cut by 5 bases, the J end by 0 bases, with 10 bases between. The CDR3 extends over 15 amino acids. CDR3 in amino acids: CATSGRGSSYNEQFF. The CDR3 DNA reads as TGTGCCACCAGTGGACGTGGAAGCTCCTACAATGAGCAGTTCTTC.

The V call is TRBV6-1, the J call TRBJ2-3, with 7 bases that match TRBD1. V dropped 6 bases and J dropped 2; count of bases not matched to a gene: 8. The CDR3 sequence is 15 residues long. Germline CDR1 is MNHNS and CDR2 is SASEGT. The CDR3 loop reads CASRRDSYYTDTQYF. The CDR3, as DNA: TGTGCCAGCAGAAGGGACAGCTATTACACAGATACGCAGTATTTT.

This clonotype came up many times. CDR3 sequence: CASSVLGNEQFF. The CDR3 nucleotides are TGTGCCAGCAGTGTACTGGGCAATGAGCAGTTCTTC. The rearrangement links TRBV27 to TRBJ2-1; D not resolved. CDR3 length equals 12 residues. CDR1 MNHEY and CDR2 SMNVEV come from the germline V gene (reference sequence). Trimming cost V 5 bases and J 6 bases, with 8 bases left between them.